Listed below are T cell receptor beta chains from one sample, sequenced in a study of low-dose radiotherapy and immunotherapy resistance in tumors. TCRdb used MiXCR to reprocess the reads, holding one entry per CDR3 protein. The data show 70,000 to 90,000 distinct CDR3 sequences, with roughly 19% seen just once and 2.8% held by the top ten. Sample: PBMCs, taken before treatment. The receptors shown here come from a male donor with prostate cancer. Each CDR3 is given with its conserved first and last residue. D genes are given only for firm matches. Size is stated for part of the rows, as once, few or many counts, or as a class when the clone is expanded.

many	TRBD2	TRBV29-1	TRBJ2-7	TGCAGCGTTGATGGGCTAGCGGGGGTGAGCTCCTACGAGCAGTACTTC	CSVDGLAGVSSYEQYF
many	TRBD2	TRBV6-2/TRBV6-3	TRBJ2-1	TGTGCCAGCAGTTCCCCTAGCGGGTGGTTGAATGAGCAGTTCTTC	CASSSPSGWLNEQFF
many	TRBD1	TRBV29-1	TRBJ2-2	TGCAGCGTAAGACAGGGTTGGACCGGGGAGCTGTTTTTT	CSVRQGWTGELFF
many	NA	TRBV7-2	TRBJ2-3	TGTGCCAGCAGCTTCTGGGGGCCAGGCGATACGCAGTATTTT	CASSFWGPGDTQYF
many	NA	TRBV6-5	TRBJ2-1	TGTGCCAGCCGACTAGGGGCCGTCCGGGGGAATGAGCAGTTCTTC	CASRLGAVRGNEQFF
many	TRBD1	TRBV12-3/TRBV12-4	TRBJ2-7	TGTGCCAGCAGTTTAGCCACAGGACAGGGAGGGCAGTACTTC	CASSLATGQGGQYF
many	TRBD1	TRBV5-1	TRBJ1-1	TGCGCCAGCAGCCCGGACAGGGGCCCCGGCAATGCTGAAGCTTTCTTT	CASSPDRGPGNAEAFF
few	NA	TRBV6-2/TRBV6-3	TRBJ2-5	TGTGCCAGCAAAGGAGAAGGGTACCAAGAGACCCAGTACTTC	CASKGEGYQETQYF
once	NA	TRBV4-1	TRBJ1-2	TGCGCCAGCAAACGGCTTCCGAGGGAGGCTGGCTACACCTTC	CASKRLPREAGYTF
many	TRBD2	TRBV19	TRBJ2-1	TGTGCCACAAAAGGGCGGGGGGGGGGTGAGCAGTTCTTC	CATKGRGGGEQFF
many	TRBD1	TRBV30	TRBJ2-7	TGTGCCTGGAGTGTACCCTGGACAGGGGTTAGCAACGAGCAGTACTTC	CAWSVPWTGVSNEQYF
many	NA	TRBV24-1	TRBJ2-1	TGTGCCACAAGTGCCCGGGGTGATGAGCAGTTCTTC	CATSARGDEQFF
many	TRBD2	TRBV13	TRBJ2-5	TGTGCCAGCAGCTTTATTAGCGGGGCCGAAGAGACCCAGTACTTC	CASSFISGAEETQYF
many	NA	TRBV20-1	TRBJ1-6	TGCAGTGCTAGAGATCTACAGGCAGAATATAATTCACCCCTCCACTTT	CSARDLQAEYNSPLHF
many	TRBD2	TRBV19	TRBJ2-1	TGTGCCAGTAGTAGGAGCGGGGGGAAAGTCCATGAGCAGTTCTTC	CASSRSGGKVHEQFF
many	NA	TRBV7-6	TRBJ2-2	TGTGCCAGCGAGCCCCGGTCATACGCCGGGGAGCTGTTTTTT	CASEPRSYAGELFF
many	NA	TRBV20-1	TRBJ2-3	TGCAGTGCTAGTTGGGGCGAACCGGATACGCAGTATTTT	CSASWGEPDTQYF
many	TRBD2	TRBV9	TRBJ2-2	TGTGCCAGCAGCGTAGGAGCGGGGGTGAACACCGGGGAGCTGTTTTTT	CASSVGAGVNTGELFF
many	NA	TRBV5-5	TRBJ2-2	TGTGCCAGCAGCTTCAGGGGGGGCGCAGACACCGGGGAGCTGTTTTTT	CASSFRGGADTGELFF
many	NA	TRBV5-4	TRBJ1-1	TGTGCCAGCAGCCCCCCGGGCATTATGAACACTGAAGCTTTCTTT	CASSPPGIMNTEAFF
many	NA	TRBV9	TRBJ1-1	TGTGCCAGCAGCGTTGGGGGGACCCCGGGTGAAGCTTTCTTT	CASSVGGTPGEAFF
many	TRBD2	TRBV13	TRBJ2-7	TGTGCCAGCAGCTCGACCCGGACTAGCACCAACGAGCAGTACTTC	CASSSTRTSTNEQYF
many	NA	TRBV20-1	TRBJ1-4	TGCAGTGCTAGCTTCAGGGCGAATGAAAAACTGTTTTTT	CSASFRANEKLFF
many	TRBD1	TRBV19	TRBJ1-2	TGTGCCAGTAGGGCCGGGACAGGGTTCCTTTCTGGCTACACCTTC	CASRAGTGFLSGYTF
NA	TRBD2	TRBV4-2	TRBJ2-5	TGTGCCAGCAGCCGCCCTAAAGAGCGGGGAAACCAAGAGACCCAGTACTTC	CASSRPKERGNQETQYF
many	NA	TRBV27	TRBJ1-6	TGTGCCAGCAGTTTACTGCCCGGGCACTATAATTCACCCCTCCACTTT	CASSLLPGHYNSPLHF
many	NA	TRBV14	TRBJ1-1	TGTGCCAGCAGCCAAGATACTGAGTTGGGCGGCACTGAAGCTTTCTTT	CASSQDTELGGTEAFF
many	TRBD2	TRBV11-2	TRBJ2-3	TGTGCCAGCAGGAAAGTTAGCGGGGGGCCCACAGATACGCAGTATTTT	CASRKVSGGPTDTQYF
NA	NA	TRBV12-3/TRBV12-4	TRBJ1-1	TGTGCCAGCAGTCGCGTCGGGGGGGGCGACACTGAAGCTTTCTTT	CASSRVGGGDTEAFF
many	TRBD1	TRBV6-2/TRBV6-3	TRBJ1-4	TGTGCCAGCAGTGACCGGGACAGGGGGGAAAAACTGTTTTTT	CASSDRDRGEKLFF
many	TRBD1	TRBV5-1	TRBJ1-1	TGCGCCAGCAGCTGGGGACAGGGAAGTAGGGAGTCCCCGAACACTGAAGCTTTCTTT	CASSWGQGSRESPNTEAFF
NA	TRBD1	TRBV7-9	TRBJ2-3	TGTGCCAGCAGCTCGTTACAGGGGTCCACAGATACGCAGTATTTT	CASSSLQGSTDTQYF
few	NA	TRBV7-9	TRBJ2-7	TGTGCCAGCAGCCCCCGGGACATCCCCTACGAGCAGTACTTC	CASSPRDIPYEQYF
many	TRBD1	TRBV3-1	TRBJ2-5	TGTGCCAGCAGCCAAGGAAACAGGGGGCAAGAGACCCAGTACTTC	CASSQGNRGQETQYF
NA	NA	TRBV10-3	TRBJ1-6	TGTGCCATCAGCGAGGGGTTGACACCCCTCCACTTT	CAISEGLTPLHF
many	TRBD1	TRBV5-8	TRBJ1-5	TGTGCCACCAGCAGGGGGCTTCACAATCAGCCCCAGCATTTT	CATSRGLHNQPQHF
many	NA	TRBV12-3/TRBV12-4	TRBJ1-5	TGTGCCAGCAGTTCGGGCAGAGGACGCAATCAGCCCCAGCATTTT	CASSSGRGRNQPQHF
NA	NA	TRBV23-1	TRBJ2-2	NA	CVSSQSVWEASRTQRGAVFF
many	TRBD2	TRBV7-3	TRBJ2-2	TGTGCCAGCAGCTTAGCGGGGGGACCGAACACCGGGGAGCTGTTTTTT	CASSLAGGPNTGELFF
many	NA	TRBV13	TRBJ2-7	TGTGCCAGCAGCTTAACGGTTACCGGCTACGAGCAGTACTTC	CASSLTVTGYEQYF
many	TRBD1	TRBV6-5	TRBJ2-3	TGTGCCAGCAGTTACACCGGGACAGGGACAGATACGCAGTATTTT	CASSYTGTGTDTQYF
many	NA	TRBV10-3	TRBJ2-5	TGTGCCATCAGTGAGTCGATGTTACAGCCGCCCCGGGAGACCCAGTACTTC	CAISESMLQPPRETQYF
many	TRBD2	TRBV4-1	TRBJ2-1	TGCGCCAGCAGCCAAGATCTAGCGGCTCTCTACAATGAGCAGTTCTTC	CASSQDLAALYNEQFF
NA	TRBD1	TRBV6-1	TRBJ2-1	TGTGCCAGCAGGAGAGACAGGGATTCCAATGAGCAGTTCTTC	CASRRDRDSNEQFF
NA	NA	TRBV3-1	TRBJ2-7	TGTGCCAGCAGCCCACAGAAATCAGGGAGGCCCTACGAGCAGTACTTC	CASSPQKSGRPYEQYF
many	TRBD2	TRBV18	TRBJ2-1	TGTGCCAGCTCACCGCGAGCGGGGTCATCTTACAATGAGCAGTTCTTC	CASSPRAGSSYNEQFF
many	TRBD2	TRBV5-1	TRBJ2-5	TGCGCCAGCAGCCGGAGCCCCCCAGCGGGGGGTCAAGAGACCCAGTACTTC	CASSRSPPAGGQETQYF
NA	TRBD1	TRBV13	TRBJ2-7	TGTGCCAGCAGCGTCGGGGACAGGGAATTAGGGGAGCAGTACTTC	CASSVGDRELGEQYF
many	NA	TRBV7-9	TRBJ1-5	TGTGCCAGCAGCTTAGCCGACAGGCTCTTGCATTTT	CASSLADRLLHF
many	NA	TRBV7-6	TRBJ2-3	TGTGCCAGCAGTATCCGGGGGGCCGCAGATACGCAGTATTTT	CASSIRGAADTQYF
many	NA	TRBV30	TRBJ2-1	TGTGCCTGGAGCCCTGTCTCGAGCTCCTACAATGAGCAGTTCTTC	CAWSPVSSSYNEQFF
many	TRBD2	TRBV5-1	TRBJ2-3	TGCGCCAGCAGCCCAGGCGGGGGTGCAGATACGCAGTATTTT	CASSPGGGADTQYF
NA	NA	TRBV29-1	TRBJ1-1	TGCAGCGTTGATTTTCTAGCGGCGATGAACACTGAAGCTTTCTTT	CSVDFLAAMNTEAFF
many	NA	TRBV3-1	TRBJ1-4	TGTGCCAGCAGCCCGGGCGGGCGGCGTGAAAAACTGTTTTTT	CASSPGGRREKLFF